This TCR beta chain was documented in a study of T cell repertoires in cytomegalovirus infection. Whole-study context: Selected CMV epitopes included recently identified HLA-C-restricted ones as well as well-studied HLA-B-restricted ones. Study-wide findings and caveats: HLA-C-restricted TCR beta clonotypes specific for CMV led the ex vivo response. Identification of carriers of CMV plus the relevant HLA was achieved through cumulative public TCR beta family frequency.

CDR3 length: 14 residues. V lost 5 bases and J lost 6, with 16 bases in between. The V gene's germline CDR1 is MNHEY and CDR2 SVGEGT. TCRdb passed the reads through MiXCR, listing each CDR3 protein once. The table lists 370,000 or so distinct CDR3 sequences, roughly 34% of them singletons, with approximately 13% in the top ten. Comment on this clonotype: Its antigen remains unknown.

The J gene is TRBJ1-1, the V gene TRBV6-2 or TRBV6-3, with D maybe TRBD1 (5 bases). Here the sequenced sample was cultured PBMCs, taken from culture after CMV antigen stimulation. This TCR came from a human donor in good health (CMV status not recorded). Some clones in this sample may be carry-over from other donors' samples. The CDR3 sequence: CASSPTGGPAEAFF. The CDR3 nucleotides read TGTGCCAGCAGTCCCACTGGGGGTCCCGCTGAAGCTTTCTTT.